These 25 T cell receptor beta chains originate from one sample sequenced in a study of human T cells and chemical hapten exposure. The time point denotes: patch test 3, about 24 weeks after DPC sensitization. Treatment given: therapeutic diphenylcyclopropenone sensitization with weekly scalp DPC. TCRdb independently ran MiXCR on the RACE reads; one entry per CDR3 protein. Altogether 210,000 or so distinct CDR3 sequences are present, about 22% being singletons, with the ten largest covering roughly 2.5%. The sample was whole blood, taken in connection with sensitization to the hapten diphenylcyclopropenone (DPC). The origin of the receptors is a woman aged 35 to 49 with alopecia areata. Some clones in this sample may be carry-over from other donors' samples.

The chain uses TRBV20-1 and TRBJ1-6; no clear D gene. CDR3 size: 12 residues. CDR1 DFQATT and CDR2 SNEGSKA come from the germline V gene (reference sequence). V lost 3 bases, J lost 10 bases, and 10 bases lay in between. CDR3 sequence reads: CSARSRGSPLHF. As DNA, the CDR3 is TGCAGTGCTAGGTCCAGAGGCTCACCCCTCCACTTT.

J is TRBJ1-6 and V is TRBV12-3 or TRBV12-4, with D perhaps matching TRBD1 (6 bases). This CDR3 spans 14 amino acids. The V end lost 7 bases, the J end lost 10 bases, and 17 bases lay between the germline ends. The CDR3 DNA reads TGTGCCAGCACCCTACAGGGAGTAGGGTCACCCCTCCACTTT. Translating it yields CASTLQGVGSPLHF.

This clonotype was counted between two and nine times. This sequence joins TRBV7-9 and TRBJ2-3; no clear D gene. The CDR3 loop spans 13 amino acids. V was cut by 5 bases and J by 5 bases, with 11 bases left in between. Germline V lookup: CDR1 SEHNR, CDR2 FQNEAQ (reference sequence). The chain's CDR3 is CASSPFNRDTQYF. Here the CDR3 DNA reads TGTGCCAGCAGCCCGTTTAACAGAGATACGCAGTATTTT.

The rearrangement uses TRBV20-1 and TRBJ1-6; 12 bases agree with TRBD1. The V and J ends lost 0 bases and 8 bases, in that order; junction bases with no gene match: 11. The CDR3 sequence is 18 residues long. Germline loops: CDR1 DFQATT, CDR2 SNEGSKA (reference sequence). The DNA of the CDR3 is TGCAGTGCTAGAGAGGGACAGGGGGCCTCCCGGTTGGATTCACCCCTCCACTTT. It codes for CSAREGQGASRLDSPLHF.

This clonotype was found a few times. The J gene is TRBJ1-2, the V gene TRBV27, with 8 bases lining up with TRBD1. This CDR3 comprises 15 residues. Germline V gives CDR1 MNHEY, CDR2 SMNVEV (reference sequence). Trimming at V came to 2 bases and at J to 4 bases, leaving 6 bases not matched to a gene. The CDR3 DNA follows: TGTGCCAGCAGTTTACATGGACAGGGCTTCTATGGCTACACCTTC. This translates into CASSLHGQGFYGYTF.

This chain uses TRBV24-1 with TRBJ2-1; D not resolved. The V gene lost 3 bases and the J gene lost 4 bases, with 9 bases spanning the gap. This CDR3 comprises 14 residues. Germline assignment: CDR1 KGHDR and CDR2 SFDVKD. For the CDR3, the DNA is TGTGCCACCAGTGATGTGGCGGTTTACAATGAGCAGTTCTTC. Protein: CATSDVAVYNEQFF.

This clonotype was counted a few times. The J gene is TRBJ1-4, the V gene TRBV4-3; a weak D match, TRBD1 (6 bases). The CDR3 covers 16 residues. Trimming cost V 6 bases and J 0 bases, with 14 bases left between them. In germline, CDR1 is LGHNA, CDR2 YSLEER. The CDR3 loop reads CASSRQATATNEKLFF. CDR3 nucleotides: TGCGCCAGCAGTCGACAGGCTACCGCAACTAATGAAAAACTGTTTTTT.

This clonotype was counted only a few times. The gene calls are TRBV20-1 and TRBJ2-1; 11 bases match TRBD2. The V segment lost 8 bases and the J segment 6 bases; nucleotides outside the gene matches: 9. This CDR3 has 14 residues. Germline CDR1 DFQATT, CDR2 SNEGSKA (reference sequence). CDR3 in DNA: TGCAGTTCCCTTAGGACTAGCGGGTCCAATGAGCAGTTCTTC. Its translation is CSSLRTSGSNEQFF.

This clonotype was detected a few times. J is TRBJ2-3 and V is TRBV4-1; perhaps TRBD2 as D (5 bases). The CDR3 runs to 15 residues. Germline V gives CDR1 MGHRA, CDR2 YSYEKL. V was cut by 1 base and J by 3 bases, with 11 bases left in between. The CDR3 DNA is TGCGCCAGCAGCCAAGCTGGCCGGGGTACAGATACGCAGTATTTT. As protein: CASSQAGRGTDTQYF.

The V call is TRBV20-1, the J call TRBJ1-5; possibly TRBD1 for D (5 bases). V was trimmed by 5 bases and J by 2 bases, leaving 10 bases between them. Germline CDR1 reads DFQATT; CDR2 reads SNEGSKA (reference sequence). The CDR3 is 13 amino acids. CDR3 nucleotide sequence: TGCAGTGCTCAGCGAGGGGGCAATCAGCCCCAGCATTTT. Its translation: CSAQRGGNQPQHF.

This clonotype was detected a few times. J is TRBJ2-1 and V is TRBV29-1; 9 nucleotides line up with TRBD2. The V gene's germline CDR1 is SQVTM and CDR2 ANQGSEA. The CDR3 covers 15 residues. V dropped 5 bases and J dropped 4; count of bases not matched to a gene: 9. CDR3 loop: CSVRELAGTYNEQFF. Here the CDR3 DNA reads TGCAGCGTTAGGGAGCTAGCGGGGACTTACAATGAGCAGTTCTTC.

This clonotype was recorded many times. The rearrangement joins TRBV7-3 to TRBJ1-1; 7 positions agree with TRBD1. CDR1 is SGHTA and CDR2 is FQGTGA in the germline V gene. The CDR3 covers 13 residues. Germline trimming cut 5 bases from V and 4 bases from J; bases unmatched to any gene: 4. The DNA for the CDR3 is TGTGCCAGCAGCCCCACAGGGGCCACTGAAGCTTTCTTT. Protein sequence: CASSPTGATEAFF. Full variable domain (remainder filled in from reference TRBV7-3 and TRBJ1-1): GAGVSQTPSNKVTEKGKYVELRCDPISGHTALYWYRQSLGQGPEFLIYFQGTGAADDSGLPNDRFFAVRPEGSVSTLKIQRTERGDSAVYLCASSPTGATEAFFGQGTRLTVV.

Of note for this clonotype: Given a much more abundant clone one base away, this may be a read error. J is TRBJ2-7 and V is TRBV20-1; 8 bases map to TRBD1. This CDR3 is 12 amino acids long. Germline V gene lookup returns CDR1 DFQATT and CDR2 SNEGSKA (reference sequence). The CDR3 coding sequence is TGCAGTGCTAGGGACAGGGTCTACGAGCAGCACTTC. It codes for CSARDRVYEQHF.

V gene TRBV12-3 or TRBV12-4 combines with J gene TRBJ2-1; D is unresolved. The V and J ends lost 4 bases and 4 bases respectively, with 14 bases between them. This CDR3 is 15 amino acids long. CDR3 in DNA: TGTGCCAGCAGTTCACGCGGCGCGCAATACAATGAGCAGTTCTTC. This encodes CASSSRGAQYNEQFF.

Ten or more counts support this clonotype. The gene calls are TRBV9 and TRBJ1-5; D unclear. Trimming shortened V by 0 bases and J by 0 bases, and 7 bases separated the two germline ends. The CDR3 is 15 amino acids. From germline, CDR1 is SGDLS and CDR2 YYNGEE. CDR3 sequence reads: CASSVGADSNQPQHF. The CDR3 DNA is TGTGCCAGCAGCGTAGGGGCAGATAGCAATCAGCCCCAGCATTTT.

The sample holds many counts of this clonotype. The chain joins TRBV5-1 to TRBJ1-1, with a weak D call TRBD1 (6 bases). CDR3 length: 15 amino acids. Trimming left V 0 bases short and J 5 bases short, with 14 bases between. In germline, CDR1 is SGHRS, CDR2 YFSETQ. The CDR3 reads CASSLASTGWTEAFF. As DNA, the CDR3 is TGCGCCAGCAGCTTGGCCAGCACAGGGTGGACTGAAGCTTTCTTT.

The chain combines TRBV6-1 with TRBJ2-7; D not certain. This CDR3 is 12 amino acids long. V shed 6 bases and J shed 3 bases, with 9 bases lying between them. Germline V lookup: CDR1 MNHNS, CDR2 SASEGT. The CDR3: CASRDGIYEQYF. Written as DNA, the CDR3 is TGTGCCAGCAGGGACGGAATCTACGAGCAGTACTTC.

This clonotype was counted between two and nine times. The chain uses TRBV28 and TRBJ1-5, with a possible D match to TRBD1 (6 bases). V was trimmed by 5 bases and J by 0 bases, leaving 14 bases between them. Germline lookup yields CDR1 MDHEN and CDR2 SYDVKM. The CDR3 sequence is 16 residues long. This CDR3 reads CASSPLDSYSNQPQHF. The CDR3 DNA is TGTGCCAGCAGTCCCCTGGACAGCTATAGCAATCAGCCCCAGCATTTT.

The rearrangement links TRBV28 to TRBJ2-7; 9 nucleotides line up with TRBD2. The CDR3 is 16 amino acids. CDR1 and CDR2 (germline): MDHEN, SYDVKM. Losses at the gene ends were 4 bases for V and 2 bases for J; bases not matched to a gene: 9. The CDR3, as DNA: TGTGCCAGCAGTTCGCCGGGAGGGACTAGCACCTACGAGCAGTACTTC. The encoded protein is CASSSPGGTSTYEQYF.

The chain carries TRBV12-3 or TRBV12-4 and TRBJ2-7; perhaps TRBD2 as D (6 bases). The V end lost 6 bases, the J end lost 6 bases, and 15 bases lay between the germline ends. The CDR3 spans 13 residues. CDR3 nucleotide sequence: TGTGCCAGCAGGCCCACCGCGCGGGGCGAGCAGTACTTC. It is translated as CASRPTARGEQYF.

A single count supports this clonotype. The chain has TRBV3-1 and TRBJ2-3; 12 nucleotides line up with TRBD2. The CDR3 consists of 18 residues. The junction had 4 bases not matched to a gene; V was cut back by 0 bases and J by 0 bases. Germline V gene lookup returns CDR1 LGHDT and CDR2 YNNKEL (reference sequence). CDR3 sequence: CASSQDTSGRTSTDTQYF. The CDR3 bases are TGTGCCAGCAGCCAAGATACTAGCGGGAGGACTAGCACAGATACGCAGTATTTT.

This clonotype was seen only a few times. The CDR3 region is CASSYRQSYEQYF. CDR3 in DNA: TGTGCCAGCAGTTACAGACAATCCTACGAGCAGTACTTC. The rearrangement links TRBV6-5 to TRBJ2-7; D uncertain. This CDR3 has 13 residues. With 2 bases removed from V and 1 base from J, the gap between germline ends came to 6 bases. CDR1 and CDR2 from the germline V gene are MNHEY and SVGAGI.

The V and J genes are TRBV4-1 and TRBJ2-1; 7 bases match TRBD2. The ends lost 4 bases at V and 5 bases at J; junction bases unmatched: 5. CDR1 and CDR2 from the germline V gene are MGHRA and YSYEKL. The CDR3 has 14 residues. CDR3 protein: CASSRAGPNNEQFF. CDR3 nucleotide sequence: TGCGCCAGCAGCCGAGCGGGACCCAACAATGAGCAGTTCTTC.

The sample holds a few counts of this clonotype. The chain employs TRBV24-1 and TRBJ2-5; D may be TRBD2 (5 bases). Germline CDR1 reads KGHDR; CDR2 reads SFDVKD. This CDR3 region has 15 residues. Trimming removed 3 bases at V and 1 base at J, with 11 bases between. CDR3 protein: CATSDERLPQETQYF. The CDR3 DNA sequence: TGTGCCACCAGTGATGAGCGGCTGCCCCAAGAGACCCAGTACTTC.

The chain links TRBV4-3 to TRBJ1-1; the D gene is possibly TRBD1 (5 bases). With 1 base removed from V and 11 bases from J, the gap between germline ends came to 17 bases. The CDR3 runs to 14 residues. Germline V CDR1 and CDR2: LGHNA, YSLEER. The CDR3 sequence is CASSQVVSGRAAFF. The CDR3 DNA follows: TGCGCCAGCAGCCAAGTCGTTTCTGGCAGGGCGGCTTTCTTT.